This TCR beta chain was retrieved from a study of siplizumab effects on memory and regulatory T cells. The study, taken as a whole, reports: In roughly 80-95% of proliferating CD4+ or CD8+ clones, a naive or memory phenotype could not be assigned. Siplizumab caused a significant drop in alloreactive sequences traceable to unstimulated CD4+ memory cells. Proof of suppressive function in proliferating Tregs from siplizumab cultures was not established. Treg-derived clones made up an average of about 68% of mappable alloreactive CD4+ clones with siplizumab and more than 25% in controls.

This clone was counted a single time. Its matching antigen is unknown. The CDR3 has 11 amino acids. Between the trimmed V and J ends, which lost 4 bases and 6 bases, there was a span of 3 bases. In germline, CDR1 is SEHNR, CDR2 FQNEAQ (reference sequence). TCRdb's copy holds only in-frame clones and misses some; the assay was immunoSEQ multiplex PCR. The data show roughly 100,000 clones, under 95% seen once. What was sequenced was CD8+ T cells sorted from blood. V gene TRBV7-9 combines with J gene TRBJ1-4, with D uncertain. The origin of this receptor is a human donor in good health. DNA of the CDR3: TGTGCCAGCAGCTCGGATGAAAAACTGTTTTTT. This codes for CASSSDEKLFF.